This TCR beta chain is drawn from a study of cytomegalovirus exposure and HLA in healthy donors. Looking at the study overall: Ancestry clustering placed around 81% of several hundred genotyped donors in the Caucasian-associated cluster.

The CDR3 consists of 15 residues. The J segment lost 4 bases and the V segment lost 5 bases, leaving 7 bases of the junction unmatched. CDR1 and CDR2 (germline): SNHLY, FYNNEI. Concerning this clone: Its antigen is unidentified.

Findings and caveats of the study: Among TCR beta chains, those listed as cytomegalovirus-associated numbered roughly 150. Three CMV-associated chains were confirmed in vitro to be specific for CMV antigens. While the bulk of TCR sequences proved rare, some public TCRs turned up in many donors.

This PCR relied on a set of 60 Vbeta primers and 13 Jbeta primers. Generated by immunoSEQ multiplex PCR, the TCRdb table keeps only in-frame clones and is missing some. The top ten clones hold 11% of a sample with about 69,000 clones, approximately 72% of them seen once. The specimen was PBMCs. This sequence originates from a young woman in good health and CMV-seronegative. The chain combines TRBV2 with TRBJ2-2; 7 bases fit TRBD1. The CDR3 coding sequence is TGTGCCAGCAGTAGGGACAGTGCCTCCACCGGGGAGCTGTTTTTT. Translated: CASSRDSASTGELFF.